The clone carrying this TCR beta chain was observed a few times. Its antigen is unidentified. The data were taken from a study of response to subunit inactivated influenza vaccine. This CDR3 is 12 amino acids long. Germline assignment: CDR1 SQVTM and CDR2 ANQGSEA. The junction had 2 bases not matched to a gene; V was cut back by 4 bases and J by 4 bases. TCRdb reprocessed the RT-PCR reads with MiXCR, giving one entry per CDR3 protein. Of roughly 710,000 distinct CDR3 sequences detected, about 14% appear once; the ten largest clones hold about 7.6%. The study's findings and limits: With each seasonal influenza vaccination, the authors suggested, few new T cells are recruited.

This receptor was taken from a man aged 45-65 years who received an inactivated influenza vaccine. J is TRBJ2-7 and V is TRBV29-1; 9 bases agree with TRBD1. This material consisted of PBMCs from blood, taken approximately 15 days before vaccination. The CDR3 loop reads CSVGDRVYEQYF. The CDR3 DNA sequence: TGCAGCGTTGGGGACAGGGTGTACGAGCAGTACTTC.